These 10 T cell receptor beta chains were sequenced from one sample in a study of post-analysis software for immune sequencing data (dated by TCRdb to 2013 to 2016). Results and caveats for the whole study, not just this receptor: Significantly higher frequencies in patients than in controls were found for roughly 5 TRBV segments, including TRBV5-6, TRBV5-1 and TRBV20-1.

The library was generated by PCR. The sequencer listed for this sample is Illumina HiSeq 2500. To reduce PCR and sequencing biases, unique molecular identifiers were incorporated into the TCR beta cDNA libraries. TCRdb trimmed the raw reads at Q25, called clones with MiXCR and kept productive beta chains. All rows with the same CDR3 protein become a single entry with the most common DNA and genes. The sample table holds 650,000 to 850,000 distinct CDR3 sequences, of which just over 45% were seen once. The ten largest clonotypes hold roughly 5.2% of the sample. These receptors are not linked to any known antigen. The sample taken for sequencing was blood. These receptors were collected from a girl aged 5-17 years with multiple sclerosis.

This clonotype was counted a single time. V usage is TRBV6-5 and J usage is TRBJ2-1; 14 bases match TRBD2. Germline CDR1 is MNHEY and CDR2 is SVGAGI. CDR3 length equals 15 residues. The V gene end was trimmed by 4 bases and the J gene end by 14 bases; junction bases not matched to a gene: 10. The CDR3 protein is CASSWAGTSGSREFF. The CDR3 DNA is TGTGCCAGCAGTTGGGCCGGGACTAGCGGGAGTCGGGAGTTCTTC.

The chain employs TRBV12-3 or TRBV12-4 and TRBJ1-5; 8 positions match TRBD1. The V gene end was trimmed by 5 bases and the J gene end by 1 base; junction bases not matched to a gene: 10. CDR3 length equals 17 residues. As DNA, the CDR3 is TGTGCCAGCAGTCCCCAACGGACAGGGATAAGCAATCAGCCCCAGCATTTT. It yields the protein CASSPQRTGISNQPQHF.

V and J are TRBV2 and TRBJ2-2; 9 bases are a match to TRBD1. The J segment lost 10 bases and the V segment lost 5 bases, leaving 2 bases of the junction unmatched. The length of the CDR3 is 12 residues. Germline values: CDR1 SNHLY, CDR2 FYNNEI. CDR3 nucleotides: TGTGCCAGCAGTACAGGGGGCGAGGAGCTGTTTTTT. It specifies CASSTGGEELFF. The full variable domain, rest sourced from reference TRBV2 and TRBJ2-2, is EPEVTQTPSHQVTQMGQEVILRCVPISNHLYFYWYRQILGQKVEFLVSFYNNEISEKSEIFDDQFSVERPDGSNFTLKIRSTKLEDSAMYFCASSTGGEELFFGEGSRLTVL.

The CDR3 loop is CAQSQGADNEQFF. The CDR3 nucleotides read TGCGCCCAAAGCCAGGGGGCGGACAATGAGCAGTTCTTC. The V and J genes are TRBV4-1 and TRBJ2-1; 8 bases line up with TRBD1. The CDR3 extends over 13 amino acids. Germline lookup yields CDR1 MGHRA and CDR2 YSYEKL. V was clipped by 11 bases and J by 5 bases; unmatched bases: 8.

The V and J genes are TRBV5-1 and TRBJ2-1, with 11 positions matching TRBD2. CDR1 and CDR2 (germline): SGHRS, YFSETQ. This CDR3 has 15 residues. V lost 0 bases to trimming and J lost 8 bases; unmatched junction nucleotides: 4. The CDR3, as DNA: TGCGCCAGCAGCTTGGGCACTAGCGGGGGCTATGAGCAGTTCTTC. Protein sequence: CASSLGTSGGYEQFF.

A few counts support this clonotype. The chain carries TRBV5-1 and TRBJ1-2; 7 nucleotides align to TRBD1. Germline lookup yields CDR1 SGHRS and CDR2 YFSETQ. The CDR3 totals 17 residues. V lost 2 bases to trimming and J lost 1 base; unmatched junction nucleotides: 11. CDR3 amino acids: CASSFRDSGPFNYGYTF. CDR3 DNA sequence: TGCGCCAGCAGCTTTAGGGACAGCGGACCCTTTAACTATGGCTACACCTTC.

This clonotype was observed a handful of times. The V and J genes are TRBV7-2 and TRBJ2-1; 10 positions match TRBD2. In germline, CDR1 is SGHTA, CDR2 FQGNSA. This CDR3 has 16 residues. V shed 5 bases, J shed 8 bases, and the junction held 12 bases outside the gene matches. In nucleotides, the CDR3 is TGTGCCAGCAGCCCCCGGCGGCTAGCGGGAGAACATGAGCAGTTCTTC. It encodes CASSPRRLAGEHEQFF.

The J gene is TRBJ2-5, the V gene TRBV6-6; 7 bases agree with TRBD1. V was clipped by 2 bases and J by 4 bases; unmatched bases: 7. Germline V gene lookup returns CDR1 MNHNY and CDR2 SVGAGI (reference sequence). The CDR3 extends over 15 amino acids. CDR3 amino acids: CASSYEGARTETQYF. CDR3 coding DNA: TGTGCCAGCAGTTACGAGGGGGCGCGAACAGAGACCCAGTACTTC.

This chain links TRBV9 with TRBJ1-1; 12 nucleotides match TRBD1. From germline, CDR1 is SGDLS and CDR2 YYNGEE. The CDR3 has 18 amino acids. J gave up 3 bases and V 0 bases, and 9 bases lay outside the gene matches. The CDR3 DNA reads as TGTGCCAGCAGCGTAGCTCGGGACAGGGGGCGAGGTGACACTGAAGCTTTCTTT. This codes for CASSVARDRGRGDTEAFF.

The chain combines TRBV29-1 with TRBJ2-7; 8 bases line up with TRBD1. This CDR3 has 14 residues. Looked up from germline, CDR1 is SQVTM and CDR2 is ANQGSEA. The trim removed 7 bases at V and 2 bases at J, leaving 10 bases unmatched. The CDR3 nucleotides are TGCAGCGCTGGAACCGGGACAGGAGCCTACGAGCAGTACTTC. This translates into CSAGTGTGAYEQYF.